These T cell receptor beta chains were read from a single sample in a study of OX40 agonist ivuxolimab in advanced cancers. Libraries were prepared by immunoSEQ multiplex PCR; TCRdb keeps only in-frame clonotypes and omits some of them. The table has 60,000 to 75,000 clones, 87% seen once. The sequencing here drew on CD4+ or CD8+ T cells sorted from blood, taken in a trial of the OX40 agonist ivuxolimab. All receptors derive from an adult with an advanced solid tumor such as melanoma, head and neck, liver or kidney cancer. CDR3s include the opening cysteine and the closing phenylalanine or tryptophan. The order of the fields is D gene, V gene, J gene, clone size, CDR3 protein, CDR3 DNA. A D gene is named only where the DNA matches it firmly. Rows give clone size only sometimes, using once, few, many, or a class for an expanded clone.

d_call: NA
v_call: TRBV7-2
j_call: TRBJ2-3
clone_size: medium-sized
cdr3_aa: CASSLSSSVSSQYF
cdr3_nt: TGTGCCAGCAGCTTATCTAGCTCCGTGAGTTCGCAGTATTTT

d_call: NA
v_call: TRBV25-1
j_call: TRBJ2-3
clone_size: NA
cdr3_aa: CASSGLSTDTQYF
cdr3_nt: TGTGCCAGCAGTGGGTTAAGCACAGATACGCAGTATTTT

d_call: NA
v_call: TRBV5-1
j_call: TRBJ1-1
clone_size: NA
cdr3_aa: CASSSGEVGTEAFF
cdr3_nt: TGCGCCAGCAGCTCCGGGGAGGTTGGTACTGAAGCTTTCTTT

d_call: NA
v_call: TRBV6-1
j_call: TRBJ1-3
clone_size: NA
cdr3_aa: CASSGADSGNTIYF
cdr3_nt: TGTGCCAGCAGTGGGGCAGACTCTGGAAACACCATATATTTT

d_call: NA
v_call: TRBV7-2
j_call: TRBJ2-2
clone_size: NA
cdr3_aa: CASTPGGVRAEELFF
cdr3_nt: TGTGCCAGCACCCCAGGGGGGGTCCGAGCTGAAGAGCTGTTTTTT

d_call: TRBD1
v_call: TRBV2
j_call: TRBJ1-1
clone_size: NA
cdr3_aa: CASRGQGRDTEAFF
cdr3_nt: TGTGCCAGCAGGGGACAGGGCCGGGACACTGAAGCTTTCTTT

d_call: TRBD1
v_call: TRBV27
j_call: TRBJ1-2
clone_size: NA
cdr3_aa: CASSTGTGPYGYTF
cdr3_nt: TGTGCCAGCAGCACCGGGACAGGCCCCTATGGCTACACCTTC

d_call: NA
v_call: TRBV18
j_call: TRBJ2-6
clone_size: NA
cdr3_aa: CASSPMAGANVLTF
cdr3_nt: TGTGCCAGCTCACCAATGGCTGGGGCCAACGTCCTGACTTTC

d_call: NA
v_call: TRBV7-2
j_call: TRBJ2-6
clone_size: NA
cdr3_aa: CASSTSGANVLTF
cdr3_nt: TGTGCCAGCAGCACCTCTGGGGCCAACGTCCTGACTTTC

d_call: NA
v_call: TRBV5-4
j_call: TRBJ1-5
clone_size: NA
cdr3_aa: CASSSDKNQPQHF
cdr3_nt: TGTGCCAGCAGCTCCGATAAGAATCAGCCCCAGCATTTT

d_call: NA
v_call: TRBV5-1
j_call: TRBJ1-1
clone_size: NA
cdr3_aa: CASSLVVNTEAFF
cdr3_nt: TGCGCCAGCAGCTTGGTGGTGAACACTGAAGCTTTCTTT

d_call: TRBD2
v_call: TRBV5-1
j_call: TRBJ2-1
clone_size: once
cdr3_aa: CASSTGTNNDEQFF
cdr3_nt: TGCGCCAGCAGCACCGGGACTAATAATGATGAGCAGTTCTTC

d_call: NA
v_call: TRBV27
j_call: TRBJ2-2
clone_size: NA
cdr3_aa: CASSSLGRAGELFF
cdr3_nt: TGTGCCAGCAGTTCTCTCGGGCGGGCCGGGGAGCTGTTTTTT

d_call: TRBD1
v_call: TRBV2
j_call: TRBJ2-7
clone_size: NA
cdr3_aa: CASNYRGLNEQYF
cdr3_nt: TGTGCCAGTAACTACAGGGGGCTAAACGAGCAGTACTTC

d_call: NA
v_call: TRBV6-4
j_call: TRBJ2-2
clone_size: NA
cdr3_aa: CASTLHANTGELFF
cdr3_nt: TGTGCCAGCACCTTACACGCGAACACCGGGGAGCTGTTTTTT

d_call: TRBD1
v_call: TRBV4-2
j_call: TRBJ2-5
clone_size: NA
cdr3_aa: CASSPSGSGGGQETQYF
cdr3_nt: TGTGCCAGCAGCCCCTCCGGCTCAGGGGGCGGCCAAGAGACCCAGTACTTC

d_call: TRBD2
v_call: TRBV5-4
j_call: TRBJ2-1
clone_size: NA
cdr3_aa: CASSSLGAGGFNEQFF
cdr3_nt: TGTGCCAGCAGCTCATTAGGGGCGGGAGGCTTTAATGAGCAGTTCTTC

d_call: NA
v_call: TRBV4-1
j_call: TRBJ1-5
clone_size: NA
cdr3_aa: CASSQEGLSLNQPQHF
cdr3_nt: TGCGCCAGCAGCCAAGAGGGGCTTAGTCTCAATCAGCCCCAGCATTTT

d_call: NA
v_call: TRBV9
j_call: TRBJ2-1
clone_size: NA
cdr3_aa: CASSVVPEAYNEQFF
cdr3_nt: TGTGCCAGCAGCGTAGTCCCCGAAGCCTACAATGAGCAGTTCTTC

d_call: NA
v_call: TRBV11-3
j_call: TRBJ2-1
clone_size: NA
cdr3_aa: CASSGGLEFYNEQFF
cdr3_nt: TGTGCCAGCAGTGGGGGCCTCGAATTCTACAATGAGCAGTTCTTC

d_call: TRBD2
v_call: TRBV7-7
j_call: TRBJ2-5
clone_size: NA
cdr3_aa: CASSLLAGGGETQYF
cdr3_nt: TGTGCTAGCAGCCTTCTAGCGGGAGGTGGAGAGACCCAGTACTTC

d_call: NA
v_call: TRBV28
j_call: TRBJ1-3
clone_size: NA
cdr3_aa: CASSSQQFAGNTIYF
cdr3_nt: TGTGCCAGCAGTTCCCAACAGTTCGCTGGAAACACCATATATTTT

d_call: NA
v_call: TRBV18
j_call: TRBJ1-2
clone_size: few
cdr3_aa: CASSLGAQDYGYTF
cdr3_nt: TGTGCCAGCTCCCTCGGGGCGCAGGACTATGGCTACACCTTC

d_call: NA
v_call: TRBV4-1
j_call: TRBJ1-2
clone_size: NA
cdr3_aa: CASSQVGAQNYGYTF
cdr3_nt: TGCGCCAGCAGTCAAGTTGGAGCTCAAAACTATGGCTACACCTTC

d_call: TRBD1
v_call: TRBV5-1
j_call: TRBJ2-3
clone_size: once
cdr3_aa: CASSATGGRTQYF
cdr3_nt: TGCGCCAGCAGCGCGACAGGGGGACGGACGCAGTATTTT

d_call: TRBD2
v_call: TRBV7-9
j_call: TRBJ2-1
clone_size: NA
cdr3_aa: CASSFTSGRDEQFF
cdr3_nt: TGTGCCAGCAGCTTCACTAGCGGGAGGGATGAGCAGTTCTTC

d_call: NA
v_call: TRBV2
j_call: TRBJ2-3
clone_size: NA
cdr3_aa: CASQGPRGTQYF
cdr3_nt: TGTGCCAGCCAGGGCCCTAGGGGTACGCAGTATTTT

d_call: TRBD1
v_call: TRBV28
j_call: TRBJ1-4
clone_size: NA
cdr3_aa: CASSTGGSNNEKLFF
cdr3_nt: TGTGCCAGCAGTACAGGGGGCTCGAATAATGAAAAACTGTTTTTT

d_call: NA
v_call: TRBV19
j_call: TRBJ2-7
clone_size: NA
cdr3_aa: CASRSSNYEQYF
cdr3_nt: TGTGCCAGTAGGTCTTCTAACTACGAGCAGTACTTC

d_call: TRBD1
v_call: TRBV11-2
j_call: TRBJ1-1
clone_size: NA
cdr3_aa: CASSLRFGTVNTEAFF
cdr3_nt: TGTGCCAGCAGCTTACGCTTTGGGACAGTGAACACTGAAGCTTTCTTT

d_call: TRBD1
v_call: TRBV2
j_call: TRBJ1-6
clone_size: few
cdr3_aa: CASSQGTGADPLHF
cdr3_nt: TGTGCCAGCAGTCAAGGGACAGGGGCCGATCCCCTCCACTTT

d_call: TRBD2
v_call: TRBV5-1
j_call: TRBJ2-1
clone_size: NA
cdr3_aa: CASSLAVYNEQFF
cdr3_nt: TGCGCCAGCAGTCTAGCGGTTTACAATGAGCAGTTCTTC

d_call: TRBD1
v_call: TRBV2
j_call: TRBJ2-1
clone_size: NA
cdr3_aa: CASSLKGTANEQFF
cdr3_nt: TGTGCCAGCAGTCTAAAGGGGACAGCCAATGAGCAGTTCTTC

d_call: NA
v_call: TRBV2
j_call: TRBJ1-6
clone_size: NA
cdr3_aa: CASCRETDNSPLHF
cdr3_nt: TGTGCCAGCTGCAGGGAAACAGATAATTCACCCCTCCACTTT

d_call: NA
v_call: TRBV5-1
j_call: TRBJ2-7
clone_size: NA
cdr3_aa: CASSLVDSSYEQYF
cdr3_nt: TGCGCCAGCAGCTTGGTGGACAGTTCCTACGAGCAGTACTTC

d_call: TRBD1
v_call: TRBV27
j_call: TRBJ1-2
clone_size: NA
cdr3_aa: CASSFSGETGGYTF
cdr3_nt: TGTGCCAGCAGTTTTTCAGGGGAGACAGGGGGCTACACCTTC

d_call: NA
v_call: TRBV7-9
j_call: TRBJ2-6
clone_size: once
cdr3_aa: CASSSLPSGANVLTF
cdr3_nt: TGTGCCAGCAGCTCACTCCCTTCTGGGGCCAACGTCCTGACTTTC

d_call: TRBD1
v_call: TRBV7-8
j_call: TRBJ2-6
clone_size: NA
cdr3_aa: CASSPDRGRGGANVLTF
cdr3_nt: TGTGCCAGCAGCCCAGACAGGGGGCGCGGTGGGGCCAACGTCCTGACTTTC

d_call: NA
v_call: TRBV29-1
j_call: TRBJ2-2
clone_size: NA
cdr3_aa: CSVGQGLGSGELFF
cdr3_nt: TGCAGCGTTGGTCAGGGACTTGGATCCGGGGAGCTGTTTTTT

d_call: NA
v_call: TRBV5-6
j_call: TRBJ2-6
clone_size: NA
cdr3_aa: CASSLLTGANVLTF
cdr3_nt: TGTGCCAGCAGTTTACTAACTGGGGCCAACGTCCTGACTTTC

d_call: NA
v_call: TRBV9
j_call: TRBJ1-6
clone_size: NA
cdr3_aa: CASSPRTVSSYNSPLHF
cdr3_nt: TGTGCCAGCAGCCCCCGGACAGTATCCTCCTATAATTCACCCCTCCACTTT

d_call: NA
v_call: TRBV6-5
j_call: TRBJ1-1
clone_size: NA
cdr3_aa: CASSRLGNTEAFF
cdr3_nt: TGTGCCAGCAGTAGGTTGGGGAACACTGAAGCTTTCTTT

d_call: NA
v_call: TRBV27
j_call: TRBJ1-2
clone_size: NA
cdr3_aa: CASSSQRGAWYGYTF
cdr3_nt: TGTGCCAGCAGTTCCCAGAGAGGGGCTTGGTATGGCTACACCTTC

d_call: NA
v_call: TRBV5-5
j_call: TRBJ1-2
clone_size: NA
cdr3_aa: CASSLVGYENYGYTF
cdr3_nt: TGTGCCAGCAGCTTGGTCGGGTACGAAAACTATGGCTACACCTTC

d_call: TRBD2
v_call: TRBV7-2
j_call: TRBJ2-5
clone_size: NA
cdr3_aa: CASNPSGGPETQYF
cdr3_nt: TGTGCCAGCAACCCAAGCGGGGGGCCAGAGACCCAGTACTTC

d_call: NA
v_call: TRBV18
j_call: TRBJ2-5
clone_size: NA
cdr3_aa: CASSPSGMGETQYF
cdr3_nt: TGTGCCAGCTCACCGTCGGGTATGGGAGAGACCCAGTACTTC

d_call: NA
v_call: TRBV5-1
j_call: TRBJ1-1
clone_size: NA
cdr3_aa: CASRGPGMNTEAFF
cdr3_nt: TGCGCCAGCAGAGGACCAGGGATGAACACTGAAGCTTTCTTT

d_call: NA
v_call: TRBV19
j_call: TRBJ2-1
clone_size: NA
cdr3_aa: CASSFRLVTEQFF
cdr3_nt: TGTGCCAGTAGTTTCCGACTAGTGACTGAGCAGTTCTTC

d_call: TRBD1
v_call: TRBV18
j_call: TRBJ2-3
clone_size: NA
cdr3_aa: CASSPKTGQGNTDTQYF
cdr3_nt: TGCGCCAGCTCACCGAAAACGGGACAGGGTAACACAGATACGCAGTATTTT

d_call: NA
v_call: TRBV7-2
j_call: TRBJ1-3
clone_size: NA
cdr3_aa: CASSFGTAGNTIYF
cdr3_nt: TGTGCCAGCAGCTTTGGGACCGCAGGAAACACCATATATTTT

d_call: NA
v_call: TRBV28
j_call: TRBJ1-2
clone_size: NA
cdr3_aa: CASSLVQPYGYTF
cdr3_nt: TGTGCCAGCAGTTTGGTACAACCCTATGGCTACACCTTC

d_call: TRBD2
v_call: TRBV7-9
j_call: TRBJ2-5
clone_size: few
cdr3_aa: CASSYTSVGETQYF
cdr3_nt: TGTGCCAGCAGCTACACTAGCGTCGGAGAGACCCAGTACTTC

d_call: NA
v_call: TRBV6-1
j_call: TRBJ2-3
clone_size: once
cdr3_aa: CASRTGTERDTQYF
cdr3_nt: TGTGCCAGCAGGACCGGGACGGAACGGGATACGCAGTATTTT